Shown below are 4 T cell receptor beta chains from a single sample sequenced in a study of type 1 and type 2 diabetes patients. Amplification started from genomic DNA. A primer set of 30 forward and 13 reverse primers amplified the CDR3. TCRdb re-called the multiplex PCR reads through MiXCR, storing one row per CDR3 protein. The sample includes about 250,000 distinct CDR3 sequences, around 47% seen only once; the top ten take around 15%. The sequenced sample consisted of peripheral blood mononuclear cells (PBMCs). All receptors derive from a man younger than 35 with type 2 diabetes.

This clonotype was seen once. The chain carries TRBV12-3 or TRBV12-4 and TRBJ1-5, with TRBD1 matching 7 bases. Germline trimming cut 1 base from V and 6 bases from J; bases unmatched to any gene: 6. The CDR3 totals 15 residues. CDR3 nucleotides: TGTGCCAGCAGTTTAGGGCAGGGGGACGTTCAGCCCCAGCATTTT. Protein product: CASSLGQGDVQPQHF.

This chain joins TRBV15 and TRBJ1-6, with D hard to call. Germline V gene data show CDR1 as LNHNV and CDR2 as YYDKDF (reference sequence). The CDR3 consists of 15 residues. The V end lost 2 bases, the J end lost 5 bases, and 10 bases lay between the germline ends. The CDR3 spells CATSRPPGHNSPLHF. As DNA, the CDR3 is TGTGCCACCAGCAGACCCCCAGGCCATAATTCACCCCTCCACTTT.

This clonotype was detected only once. A much larger clone differs by one base, so this may be a read error. The rearrangement uses TRBV25-1 and TRBJ1-1, with 8 positions matching TRBD1. The CDR3 contains 14 residues. CDR1 and CDR2 (germline): MGHDK, SYGVNS. CDR3 bases: TGTGCCAGCAGGAAAGGACAGGGACTAACTGAAGCTTCCTTT. Its protein is CASRKGQGLTEASF.

The chain links TRBV7-3 to TRBJ2-1, with D tentatively TRBD1 or TRBD2 (6 bases each). The CDR3 is 17 amino acids. Trimming cost V 2 bases and J 9 bases, with 23 bases left between them. The germline V gene encodes CDR1 SGHTA and CDR2 FQGTGA. CDR3 protein: CASSLASGAGKEIEQFF. CDR3 nucleotides: TGTGCCAGCAGCTTAGCCTCGGGGGCAGGGAAAGAGATTGAGCAGTTCTTC.